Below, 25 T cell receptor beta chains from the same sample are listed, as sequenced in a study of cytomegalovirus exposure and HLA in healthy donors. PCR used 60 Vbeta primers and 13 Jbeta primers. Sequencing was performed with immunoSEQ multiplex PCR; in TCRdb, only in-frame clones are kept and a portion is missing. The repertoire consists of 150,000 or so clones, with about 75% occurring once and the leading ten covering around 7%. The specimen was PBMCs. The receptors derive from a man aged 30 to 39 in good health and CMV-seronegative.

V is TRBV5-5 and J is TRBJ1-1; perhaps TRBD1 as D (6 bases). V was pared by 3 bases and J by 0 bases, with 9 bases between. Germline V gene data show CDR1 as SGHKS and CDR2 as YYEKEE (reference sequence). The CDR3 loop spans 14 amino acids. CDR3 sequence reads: CASSWTAMNTEAFF. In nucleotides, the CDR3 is TGTGCCAGCAGCTGGACAGCCATGAACACTGAAGCTTTCTTT. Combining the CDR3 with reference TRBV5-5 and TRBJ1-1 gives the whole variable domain DAGVTQSPTHLIKTRGQQVTLRCSPISGHKSVSWYQQVLGQGPQFIFQYYEKEERGRGNFPDRFSARQFPNYSSELNVNALLLGDSALYLCASSWTAMNTEAFFGQGTRLTVV.

CDR3 sequence (DNA): TGTGCCAGCAGTACCGACAGAGCAACTAATGAAAAACTGTTTTTT. Its translation is CASSTDRATNEKLFF. The chain uses TRBV2 and TRBJ1-4, with D perhaps TRBD1 (5 bases). The CDR3 runs to 15 residues. The germline V and J ends were trimmed by 5 bases and 0 bases, with 10 bases remaining between them. CDR1 and CDR2 (germline): SNHLY, FYNNEI.

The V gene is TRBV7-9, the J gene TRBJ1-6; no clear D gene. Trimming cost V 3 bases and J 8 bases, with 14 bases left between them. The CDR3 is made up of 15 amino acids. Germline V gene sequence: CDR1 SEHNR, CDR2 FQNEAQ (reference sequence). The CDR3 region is CASSLSATLHSPLHF. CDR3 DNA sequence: TGTGCCAGCAGCTTGTCTGCCACTCTTCATTCACCCCTCCACTTT.

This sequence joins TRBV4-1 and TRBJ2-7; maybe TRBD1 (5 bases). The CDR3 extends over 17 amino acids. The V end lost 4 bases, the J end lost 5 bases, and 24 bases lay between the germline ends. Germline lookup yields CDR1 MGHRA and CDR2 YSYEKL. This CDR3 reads CASSPSAGYSRSDEQYF. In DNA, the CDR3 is TGCGCCAGCAGCCCGAGCGCAGGGTACTCCCGGTCCGACGAGCAGTACTTC.

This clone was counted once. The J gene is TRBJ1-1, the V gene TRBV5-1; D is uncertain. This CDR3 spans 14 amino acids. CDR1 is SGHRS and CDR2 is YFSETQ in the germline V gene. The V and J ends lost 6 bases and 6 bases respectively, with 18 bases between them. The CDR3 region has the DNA TGCGCCAGCACGTCGGGAGGACGCCCATCTGAAGCTTTCTTT. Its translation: CASTSGGRPSEAFF.

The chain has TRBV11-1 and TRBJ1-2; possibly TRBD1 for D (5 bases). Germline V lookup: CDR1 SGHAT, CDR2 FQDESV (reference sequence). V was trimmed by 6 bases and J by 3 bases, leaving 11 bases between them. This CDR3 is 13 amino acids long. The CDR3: CASSRQGDYGYTF. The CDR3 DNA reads TGTGCCAGCAGTCGACAAGGGGACTATGGCTACACCTTC.

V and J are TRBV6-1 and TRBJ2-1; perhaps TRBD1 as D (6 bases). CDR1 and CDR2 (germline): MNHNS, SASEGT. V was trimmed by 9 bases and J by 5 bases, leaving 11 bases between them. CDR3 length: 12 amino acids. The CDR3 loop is CASGQFDNEQFF. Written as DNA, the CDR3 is TGTGCCAGTGGACAGTTCGACAATGAGCAGTTCTTC.

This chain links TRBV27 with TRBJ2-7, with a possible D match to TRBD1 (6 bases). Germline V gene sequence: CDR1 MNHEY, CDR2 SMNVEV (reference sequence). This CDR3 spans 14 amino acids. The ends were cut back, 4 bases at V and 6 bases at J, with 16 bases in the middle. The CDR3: CASSSIQGWSEQYF. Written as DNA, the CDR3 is TGTGCCAGCAGTTCAATACAGGGCTGGAGCGAGCAGTACTTC.

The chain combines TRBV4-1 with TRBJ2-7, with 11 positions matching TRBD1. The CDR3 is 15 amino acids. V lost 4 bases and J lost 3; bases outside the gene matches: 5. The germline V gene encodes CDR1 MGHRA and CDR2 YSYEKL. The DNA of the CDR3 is TGCGCCAGCAGCCGCCTGGGACAGGGGGTCTACGAGCAGTACTTC. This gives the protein CASSRLGQGVYEQYF.

The CDR3 is CASSGLRSSGSDTQYF. The CDR3 nucleotides are TGTGCCAGCAGTGGACTTCGTAGTAGCGGGAGTGATACGCAGTATTTT. The chain employs TRBV6-1 and TRBJ2-3, with 9 positions matching TRBD2. V was clipped by 4 bases and J by 6 bases; unmatched bases: 11. CDR1 MNHNS and CDR2 SASEGT come from the germline V gene. CDR3 length: 16 residues.

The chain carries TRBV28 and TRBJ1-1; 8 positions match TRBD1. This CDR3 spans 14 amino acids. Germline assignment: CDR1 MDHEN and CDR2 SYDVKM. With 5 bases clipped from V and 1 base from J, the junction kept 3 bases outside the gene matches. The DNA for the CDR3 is TGTGCCAGCAGTGGGGGGACAGGGAACACTGAAGCTTTCTTT. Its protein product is CASSGGTGNTEAFF.

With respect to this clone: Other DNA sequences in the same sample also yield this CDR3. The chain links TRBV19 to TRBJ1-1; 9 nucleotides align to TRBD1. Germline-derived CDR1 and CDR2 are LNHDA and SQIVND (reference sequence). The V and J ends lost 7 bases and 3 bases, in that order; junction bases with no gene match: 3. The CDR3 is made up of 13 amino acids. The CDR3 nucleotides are TGTGCCAGTAAACAGGGGGCGGACACTGAAGCTTTCTTT. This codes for CASKQGADTEAFF.

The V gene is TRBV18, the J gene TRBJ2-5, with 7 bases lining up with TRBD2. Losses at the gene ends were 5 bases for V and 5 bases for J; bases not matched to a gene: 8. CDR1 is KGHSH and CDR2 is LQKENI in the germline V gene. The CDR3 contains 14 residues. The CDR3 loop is CASSGLGRSETQYF. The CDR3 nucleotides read TGTGCCAGCTCAGGACTAGGCCGGTCGGAGACCCAGTACTTC.

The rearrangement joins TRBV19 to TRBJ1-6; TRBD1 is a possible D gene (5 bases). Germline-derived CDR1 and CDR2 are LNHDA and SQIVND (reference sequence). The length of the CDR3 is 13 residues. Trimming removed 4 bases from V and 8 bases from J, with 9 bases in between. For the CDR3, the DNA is TGTGCCAGTAGTAAGGCCAGGGATTCACCCCTCCACTTT. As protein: CASSKARDSPLHF.

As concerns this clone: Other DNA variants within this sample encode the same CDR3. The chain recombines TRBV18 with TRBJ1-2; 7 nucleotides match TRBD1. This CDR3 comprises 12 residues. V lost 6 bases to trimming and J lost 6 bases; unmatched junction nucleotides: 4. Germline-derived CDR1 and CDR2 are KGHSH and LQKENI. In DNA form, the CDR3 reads TGTGCCAGCTCTCCAGACAGGGATGGCTACACCTTC. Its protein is CASSPDRDGYTF.

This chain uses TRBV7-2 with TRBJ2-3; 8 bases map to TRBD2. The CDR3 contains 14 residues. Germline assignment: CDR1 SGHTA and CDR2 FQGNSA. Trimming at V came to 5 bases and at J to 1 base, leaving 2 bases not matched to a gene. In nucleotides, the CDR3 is TGTGCCAGCAGCCCGGGACTAGGCACAGATACGCAGTATTTT. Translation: CASSPGLGTDTQYF.

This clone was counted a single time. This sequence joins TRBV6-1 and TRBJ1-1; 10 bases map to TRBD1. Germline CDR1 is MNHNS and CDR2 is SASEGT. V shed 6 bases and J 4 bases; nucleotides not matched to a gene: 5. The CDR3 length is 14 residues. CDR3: CASSSGQGVTEAFF. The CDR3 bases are TGTGCCAGCAGCTCCGGACAGGGGGTCACTGAAGCTTTCTTT.

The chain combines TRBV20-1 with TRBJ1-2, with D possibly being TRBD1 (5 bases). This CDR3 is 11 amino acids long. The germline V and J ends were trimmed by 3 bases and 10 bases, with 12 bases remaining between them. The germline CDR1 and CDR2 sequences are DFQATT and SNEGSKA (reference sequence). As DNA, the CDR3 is TGCAGTGCTAGGGCCAGGGAGGACTACACCTTC. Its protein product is CSARAREDYTF.

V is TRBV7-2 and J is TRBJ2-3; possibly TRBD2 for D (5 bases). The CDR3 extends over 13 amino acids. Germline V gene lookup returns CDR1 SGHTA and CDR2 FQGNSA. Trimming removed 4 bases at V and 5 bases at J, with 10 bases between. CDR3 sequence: CASSSPTKDTQYF. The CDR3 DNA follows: TGTGCCAGCAGCTCTCCGACTAAAGATACGCAGTATTTT.

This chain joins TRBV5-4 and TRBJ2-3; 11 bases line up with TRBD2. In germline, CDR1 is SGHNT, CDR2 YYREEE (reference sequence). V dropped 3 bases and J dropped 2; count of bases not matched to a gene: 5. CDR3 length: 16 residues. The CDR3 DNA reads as TGTGCCAGCAGCTCGCCGGGACTAGCGGCCACAGATACGCAGTATTTT. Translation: CASSSPGLAATDTQYF.

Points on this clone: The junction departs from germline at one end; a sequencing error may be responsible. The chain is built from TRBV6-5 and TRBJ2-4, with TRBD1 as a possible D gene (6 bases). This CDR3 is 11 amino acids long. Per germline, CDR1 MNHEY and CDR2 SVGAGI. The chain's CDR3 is CAAGTRNSQYF. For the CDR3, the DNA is TGTGCCGCCGGGACAAGAAACAGTCAGTACTTC.

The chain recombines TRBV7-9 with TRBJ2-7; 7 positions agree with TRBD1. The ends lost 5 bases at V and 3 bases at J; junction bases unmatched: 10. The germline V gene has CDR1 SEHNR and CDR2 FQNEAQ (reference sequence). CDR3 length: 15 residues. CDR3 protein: CASSGTGVGYYEQYF. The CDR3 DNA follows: TGTGCCAGCAGCGGCACAGGGGTCGGCTACTACGAGCAGTACTTC.

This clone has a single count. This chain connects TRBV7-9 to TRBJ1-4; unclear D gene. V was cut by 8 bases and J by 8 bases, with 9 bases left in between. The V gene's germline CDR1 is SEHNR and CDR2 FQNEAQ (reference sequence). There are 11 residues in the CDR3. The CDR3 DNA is TGTGCCAGCGCGGAGGGAGAAAAACTGTTTTTT. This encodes CASAEGEKLFF.

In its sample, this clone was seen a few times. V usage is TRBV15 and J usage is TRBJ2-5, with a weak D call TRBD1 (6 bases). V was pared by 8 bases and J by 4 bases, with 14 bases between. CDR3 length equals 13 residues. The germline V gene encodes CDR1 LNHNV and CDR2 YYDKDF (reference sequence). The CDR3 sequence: CATHDRNGETQYF. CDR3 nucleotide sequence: TGTGCCACCCATGACAGGAATGGAGAGACCCAGTACTTC. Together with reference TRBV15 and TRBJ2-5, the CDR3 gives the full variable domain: DAMVIQNPRYQVTQFGKPVTLSCSQTLNHNVMYWYQQKSSQAPKLLFHYYDKDFNNEADTPDNFQSRRPNTSFCFLDIRSPGLGDTAMYLCATHDRNGETQYFGPGTRLLVL.

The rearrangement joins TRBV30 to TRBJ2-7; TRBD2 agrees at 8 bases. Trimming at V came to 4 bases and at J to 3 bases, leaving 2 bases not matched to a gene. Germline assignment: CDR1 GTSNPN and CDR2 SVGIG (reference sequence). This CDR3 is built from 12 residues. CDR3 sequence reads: CAWTSGGYEQYF. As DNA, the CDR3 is TGTGCCTGGACCAGCGGGGGCTACGAGCAGTACTTC.